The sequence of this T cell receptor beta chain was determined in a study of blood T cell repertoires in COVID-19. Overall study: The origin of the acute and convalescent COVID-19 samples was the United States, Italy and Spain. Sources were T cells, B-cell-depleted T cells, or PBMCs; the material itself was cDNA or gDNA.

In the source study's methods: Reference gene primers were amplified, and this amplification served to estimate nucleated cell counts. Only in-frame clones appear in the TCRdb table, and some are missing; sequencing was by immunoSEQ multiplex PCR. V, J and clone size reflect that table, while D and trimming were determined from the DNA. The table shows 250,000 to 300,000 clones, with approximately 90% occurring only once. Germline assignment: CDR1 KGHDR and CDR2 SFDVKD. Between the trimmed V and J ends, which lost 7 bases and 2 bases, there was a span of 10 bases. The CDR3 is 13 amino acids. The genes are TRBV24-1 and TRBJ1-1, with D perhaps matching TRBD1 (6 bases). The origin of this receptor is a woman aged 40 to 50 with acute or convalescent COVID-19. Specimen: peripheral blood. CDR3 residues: CATRGTFNTEAFF. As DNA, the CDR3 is TGTGCCACCAGAGGGACATTCAACACTGAAGCTTTCTTT.